The 25 T cell receptor beta chains in this list originate from one sample, sequenced in a study of blood T cells in healthy people across ages. Primed by a sample-barcoded 5' primer and a J-beta primer mix, a second PCR proceeded for about 6 to 12 cycles. One entry per CDR3 protein, called by TCRdb with MiXCR from the 5' RACE reads. The data contain 1.5 million to 2 million distinct CDR3 sequences, 28% of them singletons. The sequencing sample was made of blood. These receptors were collected from a woman younger than 45 in good health.

On this clonotype itself: Being one base from a much bigger clone, this may be a read error. J is TRBJ1-1 and V is TRBV29-1; the D gene is possibly TRBD1 (5 bases). This CDR3 has 13 amino acids. CDR1 SQVTM and CDR2 ANQGSEA come from the germline V gene. The CDR3 bases are TGCAGCGTTGAGACAGCCGTAAACACTGAAGCTTTATTT. It specifies CSVETAVNTEALF.

The rearrangement links TRBV14 to TRBJ2-3, with D possibly being TRBD1 or TRBD2 (5 bases each). Trimming took 11 bases from V and 2 from J, leaving 17 bases between them. CDR1 is SGHDN, CDR2 FVKESK, per germline. This CDR3 comprises 14 residues. In DNA, the CDR3 is TGTGCCTGTAGCCAAGGGACCGTCACAGATACGCAGTATTTT. This translates into CACSQGTVTDTQYF.

As to this clonotype: Germline and junction disagree at one end, which may indicate a read error. The J gene is TRBJ2-3, the V gene TRBV20-1, with D possibly matching TRBD2 (7 bases). The CDR3 consists of 15 residues. Germline CDR1 is DFQATT and CDR2 is SNEGSKA (reference sequence). In nucleotides, the CDR3 is TGCGGTGCTAGAGATGTGATAGGGGGGGGCTTTCCGCAGTATTTT. Translation gives CGARDVIGGGFPQYF.

The chain uses TRBV6-2 or TRBV6-3 and TRBJ1-1; the match to TRBD1 covers 7 bases. J gave up 4 bases and V 5 bases, and 16 bases lay outside the gene matches. CDR1 MNHEY and CDR2 SVGEGT come from the germline V gene. The CDR3 covers 17 residues. The CDR3: CASSHTQDRAWGTEAFF. CDR3 DNA sequence: TGTGCCAGCAGTCATACCCAAGACAGGGCTTGGGGCACTGAAGCTTTCTTT.

This clonotype turned up a few times. J is TRBJ2-3 and V is TRBV7-9; maybe TRBD1 (5 bases). The CDR3 runs to 14 residues. CDR1 and CDR2 (germline): SEHNR, FQNEAQ (reference sequence). V lost 5 bases and J lost 2, with 11 bases in between. The CDR3 bases are TGTGCCAGCAGCGTAGACAGTCCCACAGATACGCAGTATTTT. Protein product: CASSVDSPTDTQYF. The whole variable domain, remainder taken from reference TRBV7-9 and TRBJ2-3, is DTGVSQNPRHKITKRGQNVTFRCDPISEHNRLYWYRQTLGQGPEFLTYFQNEAQLEKSRLLSDRFSAERPKGSFSTLEIQRTEQGDSAMYLCASSVDSPTDTQYFGPGTRLTVL.

This clonotype was seen only a few times. V is TRBV9 and J is TRBJ1-1; the D gene is possibly TRBD1 (6 bases). Germline values: CDR1 SGDLS, CDR2 YYNGEE. CDR3 size: 15 residues. V was pared by 0 bases and J by 1 base, with 10 bases between. The CDR3, as DNA: TGTGCCAGCAGCGTAGGGGGGGCAGGGAACACTGAAGCTTTCTTT. Its translation is CASSVGGAGNTEAFF.

This chain joins TRBV6-6 and TRBJ1-1, with D perhaps matching TRBD1 (5 bases). V lost 2 bases to trimming and J lost 11 bases, with 15 bases between them. Per the germline V gene, CDR1 is MNHNY and CDR2 is SVGAGI (reference sequence). There are 13 residues in the CDR3. In DNA, the CDR3 is TGTGCCAGCAGTTACGACCGGGGCGCCTCGGCTTTCTTT. Protein: CASSYDRGASAFF.

This sequence joins TRBV28 and TRBJ2-1; D ambiguous. Trimming shortened V by 9 bases and J by 0 bases, and 6 bases separated the two germline ends. The CDR3 runs 12 residues. The germline CDR1 and CDR2 sequences are MDHEN and SYDVKM. CDR3 nucleotide sequence: TGTGCCAGTAGGTTCTCCTACAATGAGCAGTTCTTC. Translated: CASRFSYNEQFF.

In the case of this clonotype: A much larger clonotype is one base distant, so this may be a read error. The rearrangement uses TRBV6-5 and TRBJ2-3; D is unresolved. Between the trimmed V and J ends, which lost 5 bases and 0 bases, there was a span of 9 bases. This CDR3 comprises 14 residues. Germline-derived CDR1 and CDR2 are MNHEY and SVGAGI. CDR3 sequence: CASSSRNSTDTQYF. CDR3 DNA sequence: TGTGCCAGCAGTAGTCGGAACAGCACAGATACGCAGTATTTT.

This clonotype came up many times. The rearrangement uses TRBV7-9 and TRBJ2-4, with D unclear. The CDR3 runs 14 residues. The V end was cut by 3 bases, the J end by 2 bases, with 8 bases between. In germline, CDR1 is SEHNR, CDR2 FQNEAQ (reference sequence). The CDR3 DNA follows: TGTGCCAGCAGCTTCCCGGAAACCAAAAACATTCAGTACTTC. This encodes CASSFPETKNIQYF.

As to this clonotype: Compared with germline, one end of the junction differs, possibly owing to a read error. This rearrangement joins TRBV7-2 to TRBJ2-1, with 9 bases lining up with TRBD1. Germline V gene sequence: CDR1 SGHTA, CDR2 FQGNSA. The CDR3 contains 15 residues. DNA of the CDR3: TGTGCCAGCAGCTTAGAGACAGGGGGTTTCAATGTGCAGTTCTTC. This encodes CASSLETGGFNVQFF.

Many counts were recorded for this clonotype. The chain's CDR3 is CASSKQGLAGGKYNEQFF. CDR3 DNA: TGTGCCAGCAGCAAACAGGGACTAGCGGGGGGGAAATACAATGAGCAGTTCTTC. The chain uses TRBV21-1 and TRBJ2-1; the DNA was not used to check the table's D call, TRBD2. TRBV21-1 is a listed pseudogene. The CDR3 length is 18 residues.

V usage is TRBV9 and J usage is TRBJ1-2; the D gene is possibly TRBD1 (5 bases). V gave up 7 bases and J gave up 4 bases, with 8 bases separating them. Germline V gene sequence: CDR1 SGDLS, CDR2 YYNGEE. This CDR3 spans 11 amino acids. In DNA form, the CDR3 reads TGTGCCAGCCAGGGCCCCTATGGCTACACCTTC. Translated, it gives CASQGPYGYTF. Complete variable domain (other parts from reference TRBV9 and TRBJ1-2): DSGVTQTPKHLITATGQRVTLRCSPRSGDLSVYWYQQSLDQGLQFLIQYYNGEERAKGNILERFSAQQFPDLHSELNLSSLELGDSALYFCASQGPYGYTFGSGTRLTVV.

The chain uses TRBV7-9 and TRBJ2-7; D is uncertain. V shed 4 bases and J shed 3 bases, with 16 bases lying between them. CDR1 is SEHNR, CDR2 FQNEAQ, per germline (reference sequence). The CDR3 loop spans 15 amino acids. The CDR3 sequence: CASSSPISGFYEQYF. DNA of the CDR3: TGTGCCAGCAGCTCGCCTATCAGTGGATTCTACGAGCAGTACTTC.

Of note for this clonotype: At one end, the junction sequence differs from germline, possibly due to a read error. The chain uses TRBV20-1 and TRBJ1-4; 8 bases agree with TRBD1. This CDR3 has 14 residues. CDR1 DFQATT and CDR2 SNEGSKA come from the germline V gene (reference sequence). In DNA form, the CDR3 reads TGCAGTGCTACAGGGGGCGCTGGGACTGAAAAACGGTTTTTT. Its translation: CSATGGAGTEKRFF.

Ten or more counts support this clonotype. The CDR3, as DNA: TGTGCCAGCCGTGCGCGGGGGGGTGGAGATACGCAGTATTTT. Translation gives CASRARGGGDTQYF. The chain has TRBV28 and TRBJ2-3, with TRBD2 matching over 9 bases. CDR1 is MDHEN and CDR2 is SYDVKM in the germline V gene. This CDR3 contains 14 residues. V lost 8 bases and J lost 5; bases outside the gene matches: 8.

The chain joins TRBV5-1 to TRBJ1-2, with 8 positions matching TRBD1. The V and J ends lost 3 bases and 8 bases, in that order; junction bases with no gene match: 9. The CDR3 runs 14 residues. Germline CDR1 and CDR2: SGHRS and YFSETQ. CDR3 region: CASSSATGVKGYTF. The CDR3 coding sequence is TGCGCCAGCAGCTCGGCGACAGGGGTGAAGGGCTACACCTTC.

This chain connects TRBV20-1 to TRBJ2-5; TRBD1 aligns across 9 bases. The CDR3 covers 14 residues. The V segment lost 3 bases and the J segment 5 bases; nucleotides outside the gene matches: 7. CDR1 and CDR2 from the germline V gene are DFQATT and SNEGSKA (reference sequence). This CDR3 is CSASTGGLGETQYF. The CDR3 DNA sequence: TGCAGTGCTAGCACAGGGGGCTTGGGTGAGACCCAGTACTTC.

The chain carries TRBV29-1 and TRBJ2-3; 9 positions agree with TRBD2. The CDR3 has 13 amino acids. Losses at the gene ends were 5 bases for V and 5 bases for J; bases not matched to a gene: 5. Germline V gene lookup returns CDR1 SQVTM and CDR2 ANQGSEA. As DNA, the CDR3 is TGCAGCGTTTTAGCGGGAGCAGAAGATACGCAGTATTTT. Translation gives CSVLAGAEDTQYF.

This clonotype was picked up a small number of times. For the CDR3, the DNA is TGTGCCATCTCGTCTGGGGACAACAATGAGCAGTTCTTC. Residues: CAISSGDNNEQFF. This chain connects TRBV10-3 to TRBJ2-1; D possibly corresponds to TRBD1 (6 bases). There are 13 residues in the CDR3. From germline, CDR1 is ENHRY and CDR2 SYGVKD. Trimming stripped 8 bases from V and 5 bases from J, with 13 bases between.

The chain combines TRBV9 with TRBJ2-4, with D possibly being TRBD1 (5 bases). The DNA end favors TRBJ2-7, so the J call may be wrong. The CDR3 sequence is 15 residues long. The germline V gene encodes CDR1 SGDLS and CDR2 YYNGEE. CDR3 protein: CASSVGAGNLYEQYF. CDR3 in DNA: TGTGCCAGCAGCGTAGGAGCAGGGAACCTCTACGAGCAGTACTTC.

The chain combines TRBV7-2 with TRBJ2-3; D gene unclear. Trimming cost V 1 base and J 4 bases, with 15 bases left between them. There are 16 residues in the CDR3. Germline V gives CDR1 SGHTA, CDR2 FQGNSA. The CDR3 reads CASSLGFTVRADTQYF. The CDR3, as DNA: TGTGCCAGCAGCTTAGGGTTTACAGTCCGGGCAGATACGCAGTATTTT.

The rearrangement links TRBV20-1 to TRBJ2-1; 10 nucleotides line up with TRBD2. The CDR3 sequence is 16 residues long. V shed 6 bases, J shed 7 bases, and the junction held 15 bases outside the gene matches. From germline, CDR1 is DFQATT and CDR2 SNEGSKA (reference sequence). DNA for the CDR3: TGCAGTGCGGAACGCTATGCTAGCGGGAGAGTAAATGAGCAGTTCTTC. It translates to CSAERYASGRVNEQFF.

This clonotype was counted ten times or more. V is TRBV24-1 and J is TRBJ2-1; 7 bases align to TRBD1. The CDR3 loop spans 14 amino acids. J gave up 2 bases and V 6 bases, and 3 bases lay outside the gene matches. In germline, CDR1 is KGHDR, CDR2 SFDVKD. Here the CDR3 reads CATSKGGTYNEQFF. The CDR3 DNA is TGTGCCACCAGTAAAGGGGGCACCTACAATGAGCAGTTCTTC.

This chain joins TRBV3-1 and TRBJ2-5, with 10 bases aligning to TRBD2. Germline lookup yields CDR1 LGHDT and CDR2 YNNKEL (reference sequence). The ends lost 5 bases at V and 4 bases at J; junction bases unmatched: 10. There are 16 residues in the CDR3. The chain's CDR3 is CASSTQIAGGGETQYF. In nucleotides, the CDR3 is TGTGCCAGCAGCACCCAAATAGCGGGAGGTGGAGAGACCCAGTACTTC.